Listed here are 16 T cell receptor beta chains from one sample, sequenced in a study of CD8+ T cells in alopecia areata. Once RNA had been extracted, it was reverse transcribed into cDNA to act as the sequencing template. Only in-frame clones appear in the TCRdb table, and some are missing; sequencing was by immunoSEQ multiplex PCR. Among about 190,000 clones listed, around 56% were seen once. Treatment described: oral pan-JAK inhibitor, 5-10 mg twice daily. This sample comprised CD4+ T cells sorted from blood, obtained at week 4, from a patient treated with tofacitinib. The source is a human donor with alopecia areata.

In its sample, this clone was seen once. The V call is TRBV4-1, the J call TRBJ2-5; weak D call: TRBD2 (5 bases). This CDR3 comprises 13 residues. V was trimmed by 3 bases and J by 5 bases, leaving 10 bases between them. Germline V gene data show CDR1 as MGHRA and CDR2 as YSYEKL. The CDR3, as DNA: TGCGCCAGCAGCCAGCAGGAGGAGGAGACCCAGTACTTC. It specifies CASSQQEEETQYF.

The V and J genes are TRBV10-3 and TRBJ2-7; 7 bases match TRBD2. CDR1 and CDR2 from the germline V gene are ENHRY and SYGVKD. With 0 bases clipped from V and 4 bases from J, the junction kept 6 bases outside the gene matches. The CDR3 length is 15 residues. CDR3 residues: CAISESGGSSYEQYF. The CDR3 region has the DNA TGTGCCATCAGTGAGTCTGGCGGGAGTTCTTACGAGCAGTACTTC.

The chain carries TRBV30 and TRBJ2-3; TRBD1 might be the D (5 bases). Per the germline V gene, CDR1 is GTSNPN and CDR2 is SVGIG (reference sequence). V shed 7 bases and J shed 4 bases, with 15 bases lying between them. The CDR3 spans 13 residues. The CDR3 is CAFKGRGADTQYF. The CDR3, as DNA: TGTGCCTTCAAGGGAAGGGGTGCAGATACGCAGTATTTT.

V is TRBV7-9 and J is TRBJ2-2; 7 nucleotides line up with TRBD1. Germline CDR1 is SEHNR and CDR2 is FQNEAQ (reference sequence). This CDR3 spans 16 amino acids. The J segment lost 2 bases and the V segment lost 8 bases, leaving 11 bases of the junction unmatched. The CDR3 protein is CASLPNRGGNTGELFF. The CDR3 region has the DNA TGTGCCAGCCTTCCGAACAGGGGTGGTAACACCGGGGAGCTGTTTTTT.

The rearrangement uses TRBV29-1 and TRBJ2-5, with D perhaps TRBD1 (6 bases). This CDR3 is 13 amino acids long. CDR1 and CDR2 (germline): SQVTM, ANQGSEA. Trimming stripped 5 bases from V and 7 bases from J, with 17 bases between. The CDR3 sequence is CSVTETGFGTQYF. In DNA, the CDR3 is TGCAGCGTTACCGAAACAGGGTTCGGGACCCAGTACTTC.

The rearrangement uses TRBV7-8 and TRBJ2-1; D is undetermined. CDR1 and CDR2 (germline): SGHVS, FQNEAQ. V was clipped by 11 bases and J by 8 bases, with 10 bases between them. CDR3 length: 10 amino acids. This CDR3 is CAGWTYEQFF. The CDR3 coding sequence is TGTGCCGGATGGACCTATGAGCAGTTCTTC.

The J gene is TRBJ1-1, the V gene TRBV11-2; D is perhaps TRBD1 (6 bases). The CDR3 runs 12 residues. V was pared by 8 bases and J by 11 bases, with 18 bases between. The germline gives CDR1 SGHAT, CDR2 FQNNGV. CDR3: CASSTQGSRAFF. The CDR3 DNA follows: TGTGCCAGCTCGACTCAGGGGTCGCGGGCTTTCTTT.

V usage is TRBV7-2 and J usage is TRBJ2-1; the match to TRBD1 covers 9 bases. CDR3 length: 17 amino acids. V was clipped by 3 bases and J by 5 bases; unmatched bases: 11. CDR1 SGHTA and CDR2 FQGNSA come from the germline V gene. CDR3 DNA: TGTGCCAGCAGCTTTTCTGGGACAGGGAATATCAACAATGAGCAGTTCTTC. This translates into CASSFSGTGNINNEQFF.

This clone came up a few times. The rearrangement joins TRBV9 to TRBJ2-1, with 8 bases fitting TRBD1. Germline CDR1 and CDR2: SGDLS and YYNGEE. J gave up 9 bases and V 0 bases, and 11 bases lay outside the gene matches. This CDR3 spans 16 amino acids. The CDR3 nucleotides are TGTGCCAGCAGCGTAGGAGGGCAGGGGGCGTGGGGTGAGCAGTTCTTC. Its translation: CASSVGGQGAWGEQFF. The full variable domain, completed using reference TRBV9 and TRBJ2-1, is DSGVTQTPKHLITATGQRVTLRCSPRSGDLSVYWYQQSLDQGLQFLIQYYNGEERAKGNILERFSAQQFPDLHSELNLSSLELGDSALYFCASSVGGQGAWGEQFFGPGTRLTVL.

This clone was observed a handful of times. This chain connects TRBV7-3 to TRBJ1-5; the D gene is possibly TRBD1 (5 bases). Germline V gene lookup returns CDR1 SGHTA and CDR2 FQGTGA. The V end lost 5 bases, the J end lost 7 bases, and 12 bases lay between the germline ends. The CDR3 sequence is 13 residues long. CDR3 nucleotide sequence: TGTGCCAGCAGCGCCCACAAGGGGCAGCCCCAGCATTTT. Its protein product is CASSAHKGQPQHF. Complete variable domain (other parts from reference TRBV7-3 and TRBJ1-5): GAGVSQTPSNKVTEKGKYVELRCDPISGHTALYWYRQSLGQGPEFLIYFQGTGAADDSGLPNDRFFAVRPEGSVSTLKIQRTERGDSAVYLCASSAHKGQPQHFGDGTRLSIL.

This chain connects TRBV29-1 to TRBJ2-3, with D unresolved. The V gene lost 1 base and the J gene lost 8 bases, with 13 bases spanning the gap. The CDR3 has 13 amino acids. Germline V gives CDR1 SQVTM, CDR2 ANQGSEA. CDR3 in amino acids: CSVEVEGRPTQYF. The CDR3 region has the DNA TGCAGCGTTGAAGTAGAAGGGCGTCCTACGCAGTATTTT.

V usage is TRBV28 and J usage is TRBJ1-3, with 7 bases fitting TRBD1. Unmatched junction bases numbered 8, after V lost 6 bases and J lost 3 bases. CDR1 and CDR2 (germline): MDHEN, SYDVKM. There are 15 residues in the CDR3. CDR3 loop: CASRTGEQSGNTIYF. The CDR3, as DNA: TGTGCCAGCAGAACAGGGGAGCAAAGTGGAAACACCATATATTTT.

The chain employs TRBV2 and TRBJ2-5, with 12 bases identical to TRBD2. CDR3 size: 16 residues. In germline, CDR1 is SNHLY, CDR2 FYNNEI. Trimming cost V 6 bases and J 2 bases; bases outside gene matches: 7. The CDR3: CASRDRGTSGQETQYF. Written as DNA, the CDR3 is TGTGCCAGCAGGGACAGAGGGACTAGCGGGCAAGAGACCCAGTACTTC.

This clone turned up a few times. The chain combines TRBV18 with TRBJ2-2; 9 bases fit TRBD1. Germline V lookup: CDR1 KGHSH, CDR2 LQKENI. The junction had 2 bases not matched to a gene; V was cut back by 0 bases and J by 0 bases. The CDR3 length is 17 residues. The CDR3 protein is CASSPPDRGSNTGELFF. CDR3 in DNA: TGTGCCAGCTCACCACCGGACAGGGGATCGAACACCGGGGAGCTGTTTTTT.

This chain uses TRBV30 with TRBJ1-1, with D possibly matching TRBD1 (6 bases). Germline V CDR1 and CDR2: GTSNPN, SVGIG (reference sequence). The CDR3 is 13 residues long. V was trimmed by 6 bases and J by 7 bases, leaving 18 bases between them. The CDR3 sequence is CACQPLGGFEAFF. The CDR3 DNA is TGTGCCTGTCAACCCTTGGGGGGCTTTGAAGCTTTCTTT.

This clone appeared a single time. The chain has TRBV10-3 and TRBJ2-5, with D perhaps matching TRBD2 (5 bases). The CDR3 covers 12 residues. Per germline, CDR1 ENHRY and CDR2 SYGVKD. Trimming took 6 bases from V and 5 from J, leaving 10 bases between them. The CDR3 here is CAISLGGETQYF. In DNA, the CDR3 is TGTGCCATCAGCCTCGGCGGGGAGACCCAGTACTTC.